The rows below give T cell receptor beta chains drawn from one sample of a study of T cells in Graves' hyperthyroidism and ophthalmopathy. TCRdb passed the multiplex PCR reads through MiXCR, listing each CDR3 protein once. Here the sample spans a few hundred thousand distinct CDR3 sequences, 16% being singletons. Specimen: blood. The origin of the receptors is a middle-aged woman with Graves' ophthalmopathy. CDR3s include the opening cysteine and the closing phenylalanine or tryptophan. D genes are given only for firm matches. Part of the rows lack a size; the others show once, few, many or a class for expanded clones.

clone_size,j_call,d_call,v_call,cdr3_aa,cdr3_nt
NA,TRBJ2-7,NA,TRBV2,CASRMGEQYF,TGTGCCAGCAGGATGGGGGAGCAGTACTTC
few,TRBJ1-1,TRBD1,TRBV29-1,CSTGQGTEAFF,TGCAGCACGGGACAGGGCACTGAAGCTTTCTTT
few,TRBJ2-2,TRBD2,TRBV4-2,CASSQQRGTVTGELFF,TGTGCCAGCAGCCAACAGCGGGGGACCGTCACCGGGGAGCTGTTTTTT
many,TRBJ2-1,TRBD2,TRBV28,CASLGLAGGAYNEQFF,TGTGCCAGCTTGGGACTAGCGGGAGGAGCCTACAATGAGCAGTTCTTC
NA,TRBJ1-3,NA,TRBV6-5,CASSYSPGSSGNTIYF,TGTGCCAGCAGTTACTCGCCAGGGAGTTCTGGAAACACCATATATTTT
few,TRBJ2-7,NA,TRBV27,CASSFRLAPGSEQYF,TGTGCCAGCAGTTTCCGGCTAGCGCCAGGCTCCGAGCAGTACTTC
NA,TRBJ2-3,TRBD1,TRBV6-1,CASTGQGGTDTQYF,TGTGCCAGCACCGGACAGGGTGGCACAGATACGCAGTATTTT
many,TRBJ2-3,NA,TRBV20-1,CSARDRVSTDTQYF,TGCAGTGCTAGAGATCGGGTTAGCACAGATACGCAGTATTTT
many,TRBJ2-3,TRBD2,TRBV5-1,CASSPGLVPDTQYF,TGCGCCAGCAGCCCCGGACTAGTCCCAGATACGCAGTATTTT
NA,TRBJ2-3,NA,TRBV7-3,CASSPSAHLSADTQYF,TGTGCCAGCAGCCCATCGGCCCATCTCTCAGCAGATACGCAGTATTTT
many,TRBJ1-4,TRBD1,TRBV7-2,CASSLTGLNEKLFF,TGTGCCAGCAGCCTGACAGGGCTTAATGAAAAACTGTTTTTT
many,TRBJ2-3,TRBD2,TRBV20-1,CSAMAGGPQDTQYF,TGCAGTGCTATGGCGGGAGGCCCACAAGATACGCAGTATTTT
many,TRBJ1-5,NA,TRBV6-1,CASRDRQVLNQPQHF,TGTGCCAGCAGAGATCGACAGGTCCTGAATCAGCCCCAGCATTTT
many,TRBJ1-1,NA,TRBV12-3/TRBV12-4,CASSSGPEAFF,TGTGCCAGCAGTTCGGGGCCTGAAGCTTTCTTT
NA,TRBJ1-1,TRBD1,TRBV7-9,CASSLPSIRTGPEAFF,TGTGCCAGCAGCTTACCTTCAATAAGGACAGGGCCTGAAGCTTTCTTT
few,TRBJ2-1,TRBD2,TRBV12-3/TRBV12-4,CASSPELAGDHNEQFF,TGTGCCAGCAGCCCCGAACTAGCGGGGGACCACAATGAGCAGTTCTTC
NA,TRBJ2-2,NA,TRBV6-1,CATVGETGELFF,TGTGCCACCGTTGGGGAGACCGGGGAGCTGTTTTTT
few,TRBJ2-7,NA,TRBV5-1,CASSPPVGSYEQYF,TGCGCCAGCAGCCCGCCGGTCGGATCCTACGAGCAGTACTTC
once,TRBJ2-6,NA,TRBV20-1,CSARARFSGANVPTF,TGCAGTGCTAGAGCTCGATTCTCTGGGGCCAACGTCCCGACTTTC
NA,TRBJ1-1,TRBD1,TRBV2,CASRWGQGSEAFF,TGTGCCAGCAGATGGGGACAGGGCTCTGAAGCTTTCTTT
many,TRBJ2-7,TRBD2,TRBV28,CASWSGRLYEQYF,TGTGCCAGCTGGAGCGGGAGGCTCTACGAGCAGTACTTC
NA,TRBJ2-7,NA,TRBV4-1,CASSQAVLDEQYF,TGCGCCAGCAGCCAGGCCGTTTTGGACGAGCAGTACTTC
few,TRBJ1-6,NA,TRBV6-2/TRBV6-3,CASRATGTLRNSPLHF,TGTGCCAGCAGGGCTACAGGCACCCTTAGAAATTCACCCCTCCACTTT
many,TRBJ1-5,NA,TRBV20-1,CSARDLSGINQPQHF,TGCAGTGCTAGAGATCTTTCGGGGATCAATCAGCCCCAGCATTTT
NA,TRBJ2-5,NA,TRBV7-2,CASSSPVGKETQYF,TGTGCCAGCAGTTCACCCGTGGGAAAAGAGACCCAGTACTTC
few,TRBJ2-5,NA,TRBV5-1,CASSSTPSQDTQYF,TGCGCCAGCAGCTCCACTCCCTCCCAAGACACCCAGTACTTC
many,TRBJ1-2,NA,TRBV12-3/TRBV12-4,CASRPTGYYGYTF,TGTGCCAGCAGACCAACAGGGTACTATGGCTACACCTTC
many,TRBJ2-5,NA,TRBV7-3,CASSRGYQETQYF,TGTGCCAGCAGCCGGGGGTACCAAGAGACCCAGTACTTC
NA,TRBJ2-3,NA,TRBV18,CASSPVYVTDTQYF,TGTGCCAGCTCACCAGTCTATGTCACAGATACGCAGTATTTT
NA,TRBJ2-1,TRBD2,TRBV3-1,CASSQGLAGGPTSYNEQFF,TGTGCCAGCAGCCAAGGACTAGCGGGAGGCCCGACCTCCTACAATGAGCAGTTCTTC
many,TRBJ2-3,TRBD2,TRBV24-1,CATSDLGGSGRTDTQYF,TGTGCCACCAGTGACCTCGGTGGTAGCGGGAGAACAGATACGCAGTATTTT
many,TRBJ1-3,NA,TRBV12-3/TRBV12-4,CASSLGGPGNTIYF,TGTGCCAGCAGTTTAGGCGGGCCCGGAAACACCATATATTTT
many,TRBJ1-1,NA,TRBV6-5,CASSYLLGPNTEAFF,TGTGCCAGCAGTTACTTACTGGGACCGAACACTGAAGCTTTCTTT
few,TRBJ2-2,NA,TRBV6-2/TRBV6-3,CASSYSPGVTGELFF,TGTGCCAGCAGTTACTCACCGGGGGTCACCGGGGAGCTGTTTTTT
NA,TRBJ1-2,NA,TRBV18,CASSPRGQGSYGYTF,TGTGCCAGCTCACCCAGAGGGCAGGGAAGCTATGGCTACACCTTC
few,TRBJ1-1,NA,TRBV5-4,CASSLSTPRNTEAFF,TGTGCCAGCAGCTTGAGCACACCCCGGAACACTGAAGCTTTCTTT
NA,TRBJ2-7,TRBD1,TRBV6-1,CATRTDRDRSSYEQYF,TGTGCCACGAGGACTGACCGGGACAGGAGCTCCTACGAGCAGTACTTC
few,TRBJ2-3,TRBD2,TRBV10-3,CAISASGSTDTQYF,TGTGCCATCTCGGCTAGCGGAAGCACAGATACGCAGTATTTT
NA,TRBJ2-7,NA,TRBV11-2,CASSPRVGTYEQYF,TGTGCCAGCAGCCCCCGTGTAGGTACCTACGAGCAGTACTTC
many,TRBJ1-1,NA,TRBV20-1,CSASGLARNTEAFF,TGCAGTGCTAGTGGCCTGGCCAGGAACACTGAAGCTTTCTTT
NA,TRBJ2-5,TRBD1,TRBV5-1,CTSSSNYRGPGETQYF,TGCACCAGCAGCTCAAATTACAGGGGGCCGGGGGAGACCCAGTACTTC
many,TRBJ2-3,NA,TRBV7-8,CASRPPEKDSQYF,TGTGCCAGCAGACCCCCGGAGAAGGACTCGCAGTATTTT